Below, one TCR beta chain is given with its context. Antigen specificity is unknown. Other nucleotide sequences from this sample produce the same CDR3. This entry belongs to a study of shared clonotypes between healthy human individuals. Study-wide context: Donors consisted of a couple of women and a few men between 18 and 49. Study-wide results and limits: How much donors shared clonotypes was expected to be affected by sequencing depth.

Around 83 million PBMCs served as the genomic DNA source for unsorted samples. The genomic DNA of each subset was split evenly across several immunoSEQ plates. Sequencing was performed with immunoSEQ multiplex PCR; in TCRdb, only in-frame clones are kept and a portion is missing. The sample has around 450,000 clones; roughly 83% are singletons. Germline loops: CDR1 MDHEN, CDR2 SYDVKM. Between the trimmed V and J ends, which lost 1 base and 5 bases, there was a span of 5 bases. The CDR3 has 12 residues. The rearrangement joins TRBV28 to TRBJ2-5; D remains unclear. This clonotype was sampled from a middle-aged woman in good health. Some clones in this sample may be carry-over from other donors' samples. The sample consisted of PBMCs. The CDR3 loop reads CASSLFGETQYF. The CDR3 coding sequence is TGTGCCAGCAGTTTATTTGGGGAGACCCAGTACTTC.